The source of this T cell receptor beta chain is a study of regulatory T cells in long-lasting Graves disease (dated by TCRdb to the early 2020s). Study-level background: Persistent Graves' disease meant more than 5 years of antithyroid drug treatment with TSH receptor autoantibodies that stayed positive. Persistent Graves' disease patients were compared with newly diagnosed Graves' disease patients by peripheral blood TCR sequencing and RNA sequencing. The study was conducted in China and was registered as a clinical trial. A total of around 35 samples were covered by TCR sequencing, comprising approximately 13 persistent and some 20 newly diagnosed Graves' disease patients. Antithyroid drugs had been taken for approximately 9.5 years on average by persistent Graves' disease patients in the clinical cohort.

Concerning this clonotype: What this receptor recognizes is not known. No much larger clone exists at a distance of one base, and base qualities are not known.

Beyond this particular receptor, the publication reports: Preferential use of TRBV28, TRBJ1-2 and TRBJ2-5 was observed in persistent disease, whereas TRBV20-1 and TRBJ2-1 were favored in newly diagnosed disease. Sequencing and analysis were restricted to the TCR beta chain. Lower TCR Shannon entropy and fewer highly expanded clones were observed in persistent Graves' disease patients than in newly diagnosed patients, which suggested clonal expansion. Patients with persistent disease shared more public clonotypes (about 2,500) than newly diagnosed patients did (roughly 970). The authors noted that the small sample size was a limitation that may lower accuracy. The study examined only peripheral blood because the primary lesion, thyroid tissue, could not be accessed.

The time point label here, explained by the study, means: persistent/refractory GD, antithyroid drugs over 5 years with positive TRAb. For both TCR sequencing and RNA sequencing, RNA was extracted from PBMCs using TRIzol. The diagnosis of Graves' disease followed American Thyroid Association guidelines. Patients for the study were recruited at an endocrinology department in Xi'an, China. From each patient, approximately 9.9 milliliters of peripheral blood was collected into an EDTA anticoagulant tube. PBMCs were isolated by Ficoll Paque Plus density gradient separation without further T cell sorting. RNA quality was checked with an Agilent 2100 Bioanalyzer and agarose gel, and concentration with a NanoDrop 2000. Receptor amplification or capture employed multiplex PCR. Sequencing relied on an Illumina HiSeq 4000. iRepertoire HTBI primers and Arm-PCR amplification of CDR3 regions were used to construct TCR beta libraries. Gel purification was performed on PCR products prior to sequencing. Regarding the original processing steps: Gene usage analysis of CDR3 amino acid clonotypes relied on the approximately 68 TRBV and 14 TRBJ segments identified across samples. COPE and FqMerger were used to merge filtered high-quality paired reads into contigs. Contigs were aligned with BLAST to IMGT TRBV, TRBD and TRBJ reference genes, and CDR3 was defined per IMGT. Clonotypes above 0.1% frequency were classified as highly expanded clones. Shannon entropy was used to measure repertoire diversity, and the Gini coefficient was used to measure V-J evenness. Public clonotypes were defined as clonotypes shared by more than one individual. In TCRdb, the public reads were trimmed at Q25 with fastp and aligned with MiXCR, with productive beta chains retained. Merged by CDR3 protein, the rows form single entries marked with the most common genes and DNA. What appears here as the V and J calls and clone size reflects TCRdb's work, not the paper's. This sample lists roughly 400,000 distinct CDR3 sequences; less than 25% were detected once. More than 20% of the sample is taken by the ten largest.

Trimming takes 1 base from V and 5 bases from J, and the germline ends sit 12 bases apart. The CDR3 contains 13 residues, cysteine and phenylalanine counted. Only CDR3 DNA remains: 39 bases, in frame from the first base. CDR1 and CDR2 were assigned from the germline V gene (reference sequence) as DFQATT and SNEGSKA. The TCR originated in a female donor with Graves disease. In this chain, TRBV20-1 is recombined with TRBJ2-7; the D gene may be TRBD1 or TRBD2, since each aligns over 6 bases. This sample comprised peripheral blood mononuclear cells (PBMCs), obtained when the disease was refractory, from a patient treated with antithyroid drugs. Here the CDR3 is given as CSARVIGGNEQYF. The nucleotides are TGCAGTGCTAGAGTCATAGGGGGGAACGAGCAGTACTTC.